This TCR beta chain was obtained from a study of cytomegalovirus exposure and HLA in healthy donors. The study's findings and limits: In vitro checks showed that a few CMV-associated chains really do target CMV antigens. 164 TCR beta chains were listed as cytomegalovirus-associated. Reports showed the classifier diagnosing cytomegalovirus status with high specificity and sensitivity.

The donors were members of the validation cohort comprising over 90 subjects, separate from the roughly 670-subject first cohort. Sequenced by immunoSEQ multiplex PCR; TCRdb stores in-frame clones only, minus some. The sample carries about 160,000 clones, 96% recorded once. The CDR3 spans 13 residues. V shed 8 bases, J shed 5 bases, and the junction held 6 bases outside the gene matches. Germline CDR1 and CDR2: MNHNY and SVGAGI (reference sequence). Regarding this clone: The target antigen is unknown.

The sequencing sample was made of PBMCs. V and J are TRBV6-6 and TRBJ2-7; the match to TRBD1 covers 10 bases. This receptor was obtained from a woman younger than 30 in good health and CMV-seronegative. The CDR3 reads CASDGQGVHEQYF. In DNA form, the CDR3 reads TGTGCCAGCGACGGACAGGGGGTTCACGAGCAGTACTTC.